A single TCR beta chain is shown here with its context. The clone's antigen remains unknown. No quality values exist for individual bases; no much larger clone is one base distant. Including the terminal cysteine and phenylalanine, the CDR3 comprises 15 residues. CDR3 DNA only is kept here, 45 bases in frame from base 1. V lost 8 bases and J lost 6 bases, and the count of bases not matched to a germline gene is 10. The germline V gene sets CDR1 to SGHTA and CDR2 to FQGNSA. These data originate in a study of OX40 agonist ivuxolimab in advanced cancers. About the investigation overall: Ivuxolimab was an agonistic, fully human IgG2 monoclonal antibody directed against OX40 (CD134), a costimulatory receptor. Intravenous ivuxolimab was administered to patients every 2 weeks at six dose levels: 0.01, 0.1, 0.3, 1.5, 3 and 10 mg/kg. Of the roughly 51 dose-escalation patients, hepatocellular carcinoma was present in about 20, melanoma in roughly 15, renal cell carcinoma in 9 and head and neck cancer in 9. The dose-escalation cohort was almost 85% male with a mean age of about 65 years, ranging from roughly 20 to 80. Prior anti-PD-1, anti-PD-L1 or anti-CTLA-4 therapy was permitted, and checkpoint inhibitors had been received by less than 45% of dose-escalation patients. Three dose-escalation patients achieved partial responses, one with hepatocellular carcinoma and two with cutaneous melanoma. Peripheral TCRbeta sequencing aimed to test whether ivuxolimab altered TCR sequence diversity and caused clonal T-cell expansion. The paper reports the monotherapy dose-escalation portion (N ≈ 52 patients) of the phase I ivuxolimab trial. The paper's findings and limits, for the study overall: Low levels of normalized T-cell clonal expansion were also seen in some nonresponding patients. After ivuxolimab, expanded clones were on average more numerous among CD8+ T cells than among CD4+ T cells. The antigen specificity of the peripheral T cells that underwent clonal expansion was not determined. At doses from 0.1 to 3.0 mg/kg, clonal expansion was seen in both CD4+ and CD8+ blood T cells between baseline and week 6. In the 0.1-3.0 mg/kg groups, partial responders had among the lowest normalized peripheral clonal expansion, particularly in CD8+ T cells.

Patients with a history of autoimmune disease or receiving systemic immunosuppression were excluded from the trial. Peripheral blood for TCR sequencing was collected from all dose cohorts at baseline, on cycle 4 day 1, and on cycle 7 day 1. The samples were taken from a phase I, first-in-human, multicenter, open-label dose-escalation trial of ivuxolimab. Adults with locally advanced or metastatic melanoma, renal cell, hepatocellular, or head and neck squamous cell carcinoma were enrolled in the trial. Before TCR sequencing, CD4+ T cells and CD8+ T cells from peripheral blood were sorted into separate populations. Genomic DNA was isolated from the sorted cells so that the TCRbeta CDR3 region could be sequenced. TCRbeta CDR3 regions were sequenced using the immunoSEQ Assay. The immuneACCESS repertoire file appears here via TCRdb, limited to in-frame rearrangements. These files lack a portion of the clones; in checked studies, under half of the deficit traces to unresolved V genes, and the cause of the others is not known. Present in this sample are around 60,000 clones, 84% of which were seen just once. Under 2.5% of the sample rests with the top ten.

The chain employs TRBV7-2 and TRBJ2-2, and TRBD2 matches 9 of the central bases. This sample comprised CD4+ or CD8+ T cells sorted from blood, obtained in a trial of the OX40 agonist ivuxolimab. The receptor comes from an adult with an advanced solid tumor such as melanoma, head and neck, liver or kidney cancer. The CDR3 in this case is CASAWASGTAGELFF. The nucleotides read TGTGCCAGCGCCTGGGCTAGCGGGACGGCCGGGGAGCTGTTTTTT.